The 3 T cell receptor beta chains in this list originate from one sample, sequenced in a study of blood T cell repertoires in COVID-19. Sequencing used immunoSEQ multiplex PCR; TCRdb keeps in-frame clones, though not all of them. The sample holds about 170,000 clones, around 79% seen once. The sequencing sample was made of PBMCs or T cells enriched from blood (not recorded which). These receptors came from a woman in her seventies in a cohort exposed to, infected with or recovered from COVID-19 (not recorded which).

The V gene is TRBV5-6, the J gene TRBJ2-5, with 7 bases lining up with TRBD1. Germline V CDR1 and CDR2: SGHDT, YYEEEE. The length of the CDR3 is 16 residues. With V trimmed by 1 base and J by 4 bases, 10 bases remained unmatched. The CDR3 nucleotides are TGTGCCAGCAGCTTGCCCGGGACAGCTTGGGGAGAGACCCAGTACTTC. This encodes CASSLPGTAWGETQYF.

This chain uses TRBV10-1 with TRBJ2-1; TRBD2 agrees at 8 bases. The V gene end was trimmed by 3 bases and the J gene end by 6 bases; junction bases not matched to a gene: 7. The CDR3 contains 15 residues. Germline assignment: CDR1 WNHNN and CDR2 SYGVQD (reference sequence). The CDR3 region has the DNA TGCGCCAGCAGTGAATCGTTAGCGGGGCTCAATGAGCAGTTCTTC. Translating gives CASSESLAGLNEQFF.

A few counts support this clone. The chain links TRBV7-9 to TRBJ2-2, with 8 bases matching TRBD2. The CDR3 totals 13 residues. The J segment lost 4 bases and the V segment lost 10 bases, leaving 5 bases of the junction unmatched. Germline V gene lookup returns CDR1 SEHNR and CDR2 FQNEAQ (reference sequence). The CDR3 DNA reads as TGTGCCAAAACTAGCGGACGCACCGGGGAGCTGTTTTTT. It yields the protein CAKTSGRTGELFF.